This TCR beta chain was identified during a study of blood T cell repertoires in COVID-19. Across the study: The samples span acute and convalescent COVID-19 from the United States, Italy and Spain.

Seattle participants joined during active infection and were tracked over time. Original processing notes: The authors estimated nucleated cell counts from reference gene primer amplification. Here immunoSEQ multiplex PCR was the method, and the copy in TCRdb shows in-frame clones only, minus some. The D gene and trimming were derived from the DNA, and the V and J assignments and clone size from that table. The sample yields over 200,000 clones, approximately 90% seen once. V was pared by 4 bases and J by 3 bases, with 5 bases of the junction left unmatched. The CDR3 loop spans 15 amino acids. Germline CDR1 MDHEN, CDR2 SYDVKM.

The sequence derives from a man aged 45-60 years with COVID-19, enrolled during active disease. The chain combines TRBV28 with TRBJ2-1; the match to TRBD2 covers 8 bases. Sequences were obtained from peripheral blood. This CDR3 reads CASSSPRGVYNEQFF. CDR3 bases: TGTGCCAGCAGTTCCCCGCGGGGGGTCTACAATGAGCAGTTCTTC.